The rows below give T cell receptor beta chains drawn from one sample of a study of T cell clonotyping in hematopoietic cell transplantation. Assay: immunoSEQ multiplex PCR; the TCRdb copy retains only in-frame clones and omits some. The sample consists of roughly 44,000 clones, about 96% of them appearing once. Sequenced material: peripheral blood mononuclear cells. These receptors were obtained from a man younger than 40 in good health. Some clones in this sample may be carry-over from other donors' samples. Each CDR3 is given with its conserved first and last residue. Fields, in order: D gene, V gene, J gene, clone size, CDR3 DNA, CDR3 protein. A D gene is named only where the DNA matches it firmly. Size is omitted from some rows. Given values are once, few, many or a class for expanded clones.

>NA|TRBV10-3|TRBJ2-5|NA
TGTGCCATCAGTGATGACGGGACCGGCCAAGAGACCCAGTACTTC
CAISDDGTGQETQYF
>NA|TRBV5-1|TRBJ1-1|NA
TGCGCCAGCAGCTTGTCGATGAACACTGAAGCTTTCTTT
CASSLSMNTEAFF
>NA|TRBV7-9|TRBJ1-1|NA
TGTGCCAGCAGCTCAAGCGGGGGTTGGACTGAAGCTTTCTTT
CASSSSGGWTEAFF
>NA|TRBV7-9|TRBJ1-2|NA
TGTGCCAGCAGCTTTGGACAGTCGTATGGCTACACCTTC
CASSFGQSYGYTF
>NA|TRBV7-8|TRBJ1-6|NA
TGTGCCAGCAGCGGACAACCGGGCAGGAATAATTCACCCCTCCACTTT
CASSGQPGRNNSPLHF
>TRBD1|TRBV6-5|TRBJ1-2|NA
TGTGCCAGCAGAATTCCAGGGGGCGAGGGCTACACCTTC
CASRIPGGEGYTF
>NA|TRBV2|TRBJ2-4|few
TGTGCCAGCAGCGTAGCCAAAAACATTCAGTACTTC
CASSVAKNIQYF
>NA|TRBV6-1|TRBJ1-1|NA
TGTGCCAGCAGTGAAGGTCAGGAGAACACTGAAGCTTTCTTT
CASSEGQENTEAFF
>TRBD2|TRBV11-3|TRBJ2-1|NA
TGTGCCAGCAGCTTAGAGGGGGCTAGCGGGGAATCCTACAATGAGCAGTTCTTC
CASSLEGASGESYNEQFF
>NA|TRBV11-2|TRBJ1-2|NA
TGTGCCAGCAGCCCTGGGGTGGGGGGCTACACCTTC
CASSPGVGGYTF
>NA|TRBV10-3|TRBJ2-1|NA
TGTGCCATCAGTGAGTTGTCTGACACCAATGAGCAGTTCTTC
CAISELSDTNEQFF
>TRBD2|TRBV9|TRBJ2-1|NA
TGTGCCAGCAGCTTACGCGGGGGGGACAATGAGCAGTTCTTC
CASSLRGGDNEQFF
>NA|TRBV6-5|TRBJ2-1|NA
TGTGCCAGCAGTCGGGCCTACCCCCATGAGCAGTTCTTC
CASSRAYPHEQFF
>NA|TRBV2|TRBJ1-2|once
TGTGCCAGCAGTGTGTTGGAGGCTAACTATGGCTACACCTTC
CASSVLEANYGYTF
>NA|TRBV7-3|TRBJ2-1|NA
TGTGCCAGCAGCCCGAGTGGGGGCCATAATGAGCAGTTCTTC
CASSPSGGHNEQFF
>NA|TRBV6-5|TRBJ1-4|NA
TGTGCCAGCAGTGCTCGGGATACTCTGGGAAAACTGTTTTTT
CASSARDTLGKLFF
>NA|TRBV6-5|TRBJ1-2|once
TGTGCCAGCAGTATTAGGGGCCTCTATGGCTACACCTTC
CASSIRGLYGYTF
>NA|TRBV5-1|TRBJ1-2|few
TGCGCCAGCAGCTTAGGCACAGTGGGTTTGACGGTCTACACCTTC
CASSLGTVGLTVYTF
>NA|TRBV19|TRBJ2-3|NA
TGTGCCAGTAGTATCGCGGCCGCAGGGAATCCTAGCACAGATACGCAGTATTTT
CASSIAAAGNPSTDTQYF
>TRBD2|TRBV19|TRBJ2-1|NA
TGTGCCAGTAGTATAGATCATGGACTAGCGGGAAGCAATGAGCAGTTCTTC
CASSIDHGLAGSNEQFF
>NA|TRBV2|TRBJ1-2|few
TGTGCCAGCAGTGACTCGGGGATTGGCTACACCTTC
CASSDSGIGYTF
>NA|TRBV28|TRBJ1-2|NA
TGTGCCAGCAGTCCCGCCCGGGCCTGGGACTATGGCTACACCTTC
CASSPARAWDYGYTF
>TRBD1|TRBV5-1|TRBJ2-7|NA
TGCGCCAGCAGCTTGGCGGAACAGGGGGCGACCCGGGTGCAGTACTTC
CASSLAEQGATRVQYF
>NA|TRBV5-8|TRBJ2-2|NA
TGTGCCAGCCCGGGGAGGTCCGGGGAGCTGTTTTTT
CASPGRSGELFF
>TRBD1|TRBV10-3|TRBJ1-2|NA
TGTGCCATCAGCGCCGGGACAGGGGACTATGGCTACACCTTC
CAISAGTGDYGYTF
>NA|TRBV11-2|TRBJ2-7|NA
TGTGCCAGCAGCTTTGAGCCAAGGGCTTCCGAGCAGTACTTC
CASSFEPRASEQYF